The 8 T cell receptor beta chains given below trace back to one sample, sequenced in a study of blood T cell repertoires in COVID-19. Using immunoSEQ multiplex PCR, the repertoire was profiled, and TCRdb retains in-frame clones only, with some absent. This table has roughly 200,000 clones, 86% appearing once. The sample comprised PBMCs or T cells enriched from blood (not recorded which). The source of these receptors is a woman between 45 and 60 years old in a cohort exposed to, infected with or recovered from COVID-19 (not recorded which).

The rearrangement links TRBV7-9 to TRBJ2-7; 7 positions agree with TRBD1. From germline, CDR1 is SEHNR and CDR2 FQNEAQ (reference sequence). With V trimmed by 5 bases and J by 3 bases, 7 bases remained unmatched. The CDR3 consists of 14 residues. This CDR3 is CASSPGTADYEQYF. CDR3 coding DNA: TGTGCCAGCAGCCCAGGGACAGCTGACTACGAGCAGTACTTC.

The genes are TRBV7-9 and TRBJ2-1; D gene uncertain. The CDR3 has 15 amino acids. From germline, CDR1 is SEHNR and CDR2 FQNEAQ (reference sequence). The V gene lost 1 base and the J gene lost 4 bases, with 11 bases spanning the gap. The CDR3 protein is CASSLGSAEYNEQFF. As DNA, the CDR3 is TGTGCCAGCAGCTTAGGGAGCGCGGAATACAATGAGCAGTTCTTC.

CDR3 bases: TGCGCCAGCAGCTTCCAACCCGGGGGGATGAACACTGAAGCTTTCTTT. It specifies CASSFQPGGMNTEAFF. The gene calls are TRBV5-1 and TRBJ1-1, with a weak D call TRBD1 (5 bases). The CDR3 is made up of 16 amino acids. The V gene lost 2 bases and the J gene lost 0 bases, with 14 bases spanning the gap. CDR1 is SGHRS and CDR2 is YFSETQ in the germline V gene.

This chain joins TRBV5-1 and TRBJ2-5, with a weak D call TRBD1 (6 bases). Trimming took 6 bases from V and 2 from J, leaving 17 bases between them. In germline, CDR1 is SGHRS, CDR2 YFSETQ. CDR3 length: 15 residues. The CDR3 reads CASKRDIGGQETQYF. The CDR3 coding sequence is TGCGCCAGCAAGAGGGACATTGGGGGACAAGAGACCCAGTACTTC.

The CDR3 nucleotides are TGTGCCAGCAGCGTAGACAGTTCTCCCTCTCTCTCTGGAAACACCATATATTTT. It encodes CASSVDSSPSLSGNTIYF. The rearrangement joins TRBV9 to TRBJ1-3; D uncertain. The V end lost 0 bases, the J end lost 0 bases, and 16 bases lay between the germline ends. The CDR3 is 18 residues long. Germline lookup yields CDR1 SGDLS and CDR2 YYNGEE.

This sequence joins TRBV5-4 and TRBJ2-7; D unclear. With 1 base removed from V and 3 bases from J, the gap between germline ends came to 11 bases. CDR1 is SGHNT and CDR2 is YYREEE in the germline V gene (reference sequence). This CDR3 is 14 amino acids long. CDR3 nucleotides: TGTGCCAGCAGCTTGTTGACAAGTGGCTACGAGCAGTACTTC. Protein product: CASSLLTSGYEQYF.

The chain combines TRBV10-3 with TRBJ1-6; 8 bases agree with TRBD1. V lost 4 bases to trimming and J lost 8 bases; unmatched junction nucleotides: 7. Germline CDR1 reads ENHRY; CDR2 reads SYGVKD. This CDR3 has 15 residues. The CDR3 sequence is CAISVRGQEDSPLHF. CDR3 in DNA: TGTGCCATCAGTGTGAGGGGACAGGAAGATTCACCCCTCCACTTT.

The rearrangement uses TRBV19 and TRBJ2-7; 7 nucleotides agree with TRBD2. V shed 6 bases and J 2 bases; nucleotides not matched to a gene: 10. Germline CDR1 and CDR2: LNHDA and SQIVND (reference sequence). CDR3 length equals 15 residues. CDR3: CASSPDWGGTYEQYF. In DNA, the CDR3 is TGTGCCAGTAGCCCCGATTGGGGGGGGACCTACGAGCAGTACTTC.